The rows below give T cell receptor beta chains drawn from one sample of a study of T-cell reconstitution after alpha-beta-depleted transplantation in children. TCRdb recomputed calls from the PCR reads with MiXCR, one row per CDR3 protein. The sample gives hundreds of thousands of distinct CDR3 sequences, around 8% of which show up once; nearly 6.5% is in the top ten. The source material was PBMCs, mostly from graft donor cells, sampled 180 days after TCRalphabeta/CD19-depleted stem cell transplant. The receptor set was obtained from a male patient aged 5 to 17 who had a stem cell transplant for acute lymphoblastic leukemia, so the T cells may come from the graft donor. Each CDR3 is given with its conserved first and last residue. The D gene is left open where the match is weak. Expanded clones get a size class; other rows say once, few or many, or leave the size out.

length: 14; D: .; size: many; V: TRBV11-1; J: TRBJ2-7; DNA: TGTGCCAGCAGCTTACGCCGTCAGGACTACGAGCAGTACTTC; CDR3: CASSLRRQDYEQYF
length: 16; D: TRBD1; size: many; V: TRBV18; J: TRBJ2-5; DNA: TGTGCCAGCTCATCCTCGGGGCCCTCAGGGGGAGAGACCCAGTACTTC; CDR3: CASSSSGPSGGETQYF
length: 13; D: .; size: many; V: TRBV27; J: TRBJ2-6; DNA: TGTGCCAGCACCGCCTCTGGGGCCAACGTCCTGACTTTC; CDR3: CASTASGANVLTF
length: 14; D: TRBD1; size: many; V: TRBV5-4; J: TRBJ2-3; DNA: TGTGCCAGCAGCCGACAGGGGGCTATAGATACGCAGTATTTT; CDR3: CASSRQGAIDTQYF
length: 14; D: .; size: many; V: TRBV5-1; J: TRBJ2-1; DNA: TGCGCCAGCTCCCCCGGGTGGGGTATGAATGAGCAGTTCTTC; CDR3: CASSPGWGMNEQFF
length: 16; D: .; size: many; V: TRBV28; J: TRBJ2-3; DNA: TGTGCCAGCAGTTTTATCCCCGGGGTGGTTACAGATACGCAGTATTTT; CDR3: CASSFIPGVVTDTQYF
length: 15; D: .; size: many; V: TRBV7-2; J: TRBJ2-4; DNA: TGTGCCAGCAGCTTAGGGCCCTGGAGGGACCCCTCCCTCCACTTC; CDR3: CASSLGPWRDPSLHF
length: 15; D: .; size: many; V: TRBV4-3; J: TRBJ1-2; DNA: TGCGCCAGCAGCCAGATAGGGATCTCTAACTATGGCTACACCTTC; CDR3: CASSQIGISNYGYTF
length: 15; D: TRBD2; size: many; V: TRBV20-1; J: TRBJ2-5; DNA: TGCAGTGCTACCCAACTAGCGGGCCGACAAGAGACCCAGTACTTC; CDR3: CSATQLAGRQETQYF
length: 18; D: .; size: many; V: TRBV24-1; J: TRBJ1-3; DNA: TGTGCCACCAGTGATTTGAGCGACGGAAGTTACTCTGGAAACACCATATATTTT; CDR3: CATSDLSDGSYSGNTIYF
length: 12; D: .; size: many; V: TRBV29-1; J: TRBJ2-7; DNA: TGCAGCGTTGAAGAAGTGGGAGGCGAGCAGTACTTC; CDR3: CSVEEVGGEQYF
length: 12; D: .; size: many; V: TRBV20-1; J: TRBJ2-3; DNA: TGCAGTGGCGAAACTAGCACAGATACGCAGTATTTT; CDR3: CSGETSTDTQYF
length: 13; D: .; size: many; V: TRBV20-1; J: TRBJ1-4; DNA: TGCAGTGCTAGAGGGTGGGGGGACGAAAAACTGTTTTTT; CDR3: CSARGWGDEKLFF
length: 15; D: .; size: many; V: TRBV18; J: TRBJ2-7; DNA: TGTGCCAGCTCACCACATCGGGGCCCTCTCTACGAGCAGTACTTC; CDR3: CASSPHRGPLYEQYF
length: 13; D: .; size: many; V: TRBV7-8; J: TRBJ1-1; DNA: TGTGCCAGCAGCTCCGACAGGAACACTGAAGCTTTCTTT; CDR3: CASSSDRNTEAFF
length: 15; D: TRBD2; size: many; V: TRBV6-2/TRBV6-3; J: TRBJ2-7; DNA: TGTGCCAGCAGCAAACTAGCGGGAGTCAGAGGCGAGCAGTACTTC; CDR3: CASSKLAGVRGEQYF
length: 15; D: TRBD1; size: many; V: TRBV28; J: TRBJ2-7; DNA: TGTGCCAGCAGCCCAGCCGGGACAGGGCCCTACGAGCAGTACTTC; CDR3: CASSPAGTGPYEQYF
length: 14; D: .; size: many; V: TRBV20-1; J: TRBJ2-3; DNA: TGCAGTGCCCCCGGCGGCGCGCGGACAGATACGCAGTATTTT; CDR3: CSAPGGARTDTQYF
length: 16; D: .; size: many; V: TRBV9; J: TRBJ2-5; DNA: TGTGCCAGCAGCGTGACAGGAGGGACTCCCATCGAGACCCAGTACTTC; CDR3: CASSVTGGTPIETQYF
length: 12; D: .; size: many; V: TRBV20-1; J: TRBJ2-3; DNA: TGCAGTGCTAAGCTGAGCACAGATACGCAGTATTTT; CDR3: CSAKLSTDTQYF
length: 16; D: TRBD2; size: many; V: TRBV6-5; J: TRBJ2-2; DNA: TGTGCCAGCAGTTCCCGGGGGGGATCCCACACCGGGGAGCTGTTTTTT; CDR3: CASSSRGGSHTGELFF
length: 15; D: .; size: many; V: TRBV6-2/TRBV6-3; J: TRBJ2-3; DNA: TGTGCCAGCAGTTACTCCGGGCAACTCACAGGAACGCAGTATTTT; CDR3: CASSYSGQLTGTQYF
length: 15; D: TRBD1; size: many; V: TRBV7-8; J: TRBJ2-2; DNA: TGTGCCAGCAGCCCCAGGGACAGGGGGAGCGGGGAGCTGTTTTTT; CDR3: CASSPRDRGSGELFF
length: 11; D: .; size: many; V: TRBV6-5; J: TRBJ1-2; DNA: TGTGCCAGCAAGTATGGGTATGGCTACACCTTC; CDR3: CASKYGYGYTF
length: 14; D: TRBD1; size: .; V: TRBV29-1; J: TRBJ1-1; DNA: TGCAGCGTTGCCGCACAGGGGGTTAACACTGAAGCTTTCTTT; CDR3: CSVAAQGVNTEAFF
length: 14; D: TRBD1; size: few; V: TRBV20-1; J: TRBJ2-7; DNA: TGCAGTGCTAGACCAGGGACAGGAATCGGCGAGCAGTACTTC; CDR3: CSARPGTGIGEQYF
length: 14; D: TRBD2; size: many; V: TRBV20-1; J: TRBJ2-1; DNA: TGCAGTGCCATGCTAGCGGGCTTAAACAATGAGCAGTTCTTC; CDR3: CSAMLAGLNNEQFF
length: 15; D: TRBD1; size: many; V: TRBV10-3; J: TRBJ1-5; DNA: TGTGCCATCAGTGAGTCGCCAGGGGGGAATCAGCCCCAGCATTTT; CDR3: CAISESPGGNQPQHF
length: 12; D: .; size: .; V: TRBV3-1; J: TRBJ2-2; DNA: TGTGCCAGCAGCCAGCGTTCCGGGGAGCTGTTTTTT; CDR3: CASSQRSGELFF
length: 12; D: .; size: many; V: TRBV6-6; J: TRBJ1-6; DNA: TGTGCCAGCAAACCCAGGGGAACACCCCTCCACTTT; CDR3: CASKPRGTPLHF
length: 16; D: TRBD1; size: .; V: TRBV11-2; J: TRBJ1-4; DNA: TGTGCCAGCAGCTCCGGACAGGGGGGATTGGCTGAAAAACTGTTTTTT; CDR3: CASSSGQGGLAEKLFF
length: 15; D: TRBD2; size: many; V: TRBV28; J: TRBJ2-3; DNA: TGTGCCAGCGAATCCGGGACTAGGGTTACAGATACGCAGTATTTT; CDR3: CASESGTRVTDTQYF
length: 16; D: .; size: many; V: TRBV7-8; J: TRBJ2-2; DNA: TGTGCCAGCAGCCGATCAGTACCACCCAACACCGGGGAGCTGTTTTTT; CDR3: CASSRSVPPNTGELFF
length: 13; D: .; size: many; V: TRBV9; J: TRBJ1-2; DNA: TGTGCCAGCAGCGTAGTGGGGGACTATGGCTACACCTTC; CDR3: CASSVVGDYGYTF
length: 16; D: .; size: many; V: TRBV6-5; J: TRBJ2-7; DNA: TGTGCCAGCAGTTACTTTAGTTTAGCGGAAGCCTACGAGCAGTACTTC; CDR3: CASSYFSLAEAYEQYF
length: 15; D: .; size: many; V: TRBV28; J: TRBJ2-7; DNA: TGTGCCAGCAGTTTTGGGAGAGGGCGCAGCTACGAGCAGTACTTC; CDR3: CASSFGRGRSYEQYF
length: 15; D: .; size: .; V: TRBV7-6; J: TRBJ2-3; DNA: TGTGCCAGCAGCTTAGCGGTCGGCCGCACAGATACGCAGTATTTT; CDR3: CASSLAVGRTDTQYF
length: 16; D: .; size: many; V: TRBV5-1; J: TRBJ1-2; DNA: TGCGCCAGCAGCTTGGGAAGGCCGGACCGTAGCTATGGCTACACCTTC; CDR3: CASSLGRPDRSYGYTF
length: 14; D: .; size: many; V: TRBV5-1; J: TRBJ2-5; DNA: TGCGCCAGCAGCTTGGGTGGATACCAAGAGACCCAGTACTTC; CDR3: CASSLGGYQETQYF
length: 13; D: .; size: many; V: TRBV12-3/TRBV12-4; J: TRBJ2-5; DNA: TGTGCCAGCAGTTTATCTGGGGAAGAGACCCAGTACTTC; CDR3: CASSLSGEETQYF
length: 12; D: .; size: few; V: TRBV10-1; J: TRBJ1-1; DNA: TGCGCCAGCAGTGATACGAACACTGAAGCTTTCTTT; CDR3: CASSDTNTEAFF
length: 14; D: .; size: .; V: TRBV5-6; J: TRBJ2-3; DNA: TGTGCCAGCAGCTTCGCTCCTAGCACAGATACGCAGTATTTT; CDR3: CASSFAPSTDTQYF
length: 15; D: .; size: many; V: TRBV29-1; J: TRBJ2-5; DNA: TGCAGCGTTGATTTCCGGGCTGGAGGAATGGAGACCCAGTACTTC; CDR3: CSVDFRAGGMETQYF
length: 15; D: .; size: many; V: TRBV12-3/TRBV12-4; J: TRBJ2-7; DNA: TGTGCCAGCAGTTTCTCGCGGATAGGGTGGAGCGAGCAGTACTTC; CDR3: CASSFSRIGWSEQYF
length: 14; D: .; size: many; V: TRBV12-3/TRBV12-4; J: TRBJ2-3; DNA: TGTGCCAGCAGTTTGGGGATCCGCACAGATACGCAGTATTTT; CDR3: CASSLGIRTDTQYF
length: 13; D: TRBD1; size: many; V: TRBV10-3; J: TRBJ2-7; DNA: TGTGCCATCAGAGGACAGGGTTCCTACGAGCAGTACTTC; CDR3: CAIRGQGSYEQYF